The 30 T cell receptor beta chains below come from one sample, sequenced in a study of T cell repertoires in cytomegalovirus infection. No antigen has been assigned to these receptors. TCRdb processed the reads anew with MiXCR; each CDR3 protein has one entry. Among hundreds of thousands of distinct CDR3 sequences, around 32% were seen once, and the ten largest hold roughly 18%. The sequenced sample was cultured PBMCs, obtained from culture after CMV antigen stimulation. The source of these receptors is a human donor in good health (CMV status not recorded). Some clones in this sample may be carry-over from other donors' samples.

This clonotype was observed at least ten times. The genes are TRBV7-2 and TRBJ2-5; the D is unclear. In germline, CDR1 is SGHTA, CDR2 FQGNSA. V was trimmed by 3 bases and J by 5 bases, leaving 7 bases between them. This CDR3 spans 12 amino acids. CDR3 region: CASSLFSETQYF. The DNA for the CDR3 is TGTGCCAGCAGCTTGTTTAGCGAGACCCAGTACTTC.

V and J are TRBV12-3 or TRBV12-4 and TRBJ1-5; 12 bases are shared with TRBD1. CDR3 length equals 16 residues. The trim removed 5 bases at V and 7 bases at J, leaving 9 bases unmatched. CDR3 in amino acids: CASSPGGQGAAQPQHF. The CDR3 DNA reads TGTGCCAGCAGTCCTGGGGGACAGGGGGCTGCCCAGCCCCAGCATTTT.

The chain carries TRBV7-9 and TRBJ2-2; D remains ambiguous. Germline-derived CDR1 and CDR2 are SEHNR and FQNEAQ (reference sequence). Trimming took 3 bases from V and 4 from J, leaving 21 bases between them. There are 18 residues in the CDR3. In DNA form, the CDR3 reads TGTGCCAGCAGCTTTGTGGCAGCTGAACGGATGGGCACCGGGGAGCTGTTTTTT. As protein: CASSFVAAERMGTGELFF.

The table lists this clonotype with many counts. The gene calls are TRBV7-8 and TRBJ2-1; perhaps D is TRBD1 or TRBD2 (5 bases each). This CDR3 is 14 amino acids long. V gave up 5 bases and J gave up 1 base, with 9 bases separating them. Germline V lookup: CDR1 SGHVS, CDR2 FQNEAQ. The CDR3 nucleotides are TGTGCCAGCAGCCCTGAGGGGTCCTACAATGAGCAGTTCTTC. Protein sequence: CASSPEGSYNEQFF.

The genes are TRBV6-5 and TRBJ2-1; perhaps TRBD1 as D (6 bases). CDR3 size: 16 residues. Germline-derived CDR1 and CDR2 are MNHEY and SVGAGI. The V and J ends lost 0 bases and 8 bases respectively, with 17 bases between them. The CDR3 here is CASSYSTGLPHHEQFF. The CDR3 DNA reads as TGTGCCAGCAGTTACTCGACAGGACTCCCCCACCATGAGCAGTTCTTC.

This clonotype has a count of ten or more. The V call is TRBV7-2, the J call TRBJ2-7, with 8 bases aligning to TRBD2. This CDR3 is 13 amino acids long. Losses at the gene ends were 4 bases for V and 1 base for J; bases not matched to a gene: 0. The germline CDR1 and CDR2 sequences are SGHTA and FQGNSA. CDR3 region: CASSSSGSYEQYF. DNA of the CDR3: TGTGCCAGCAGCTCTAGCGGGTCCTACGAGCAGTACTTC.

The chain combines TRBV7-9 with TRBJ2-7; 9 nucleotides match TRBD2. This CDR3 has 18 amino acids. V lost 2 bases and J lost 5; bases outside the gene matches: 16. Looked up from germline, CDR1 is SEHNR and CDR2 is FQNEAQ (reference sequence). The CDR3 coding sequence is TGTGCCAGCAGCTTAAGGGTTAGCGGGAGAAGCTGGGTTCACGAGCAGTACTTC. The encoded protein is CASSLRVSGRSWVHEQYF.

This clonotype has more than one count but fewer than ten. The chain uses TRBV6-5 and TRBJ2-5, with 8 bases matching TRBD1. This CDR3 has 15 amino acids. Trimming removed 8 bases from V and 4 bases from J; junction bases left unmatched: 12. Per germline, CDR1 MNHEY and CDR2 SVGAGI. CDR3 amino acids: CASGDLVQGGETQYF. CDR3 bases: TGTGCCAGCGGGGACCTGGTACAGGGGGGAGAGACCCAGTACTTC.

This clonotype turned up a few times. The chain combines TRBV28 with TRBJ1-1; unclear D gene. V was pared by 5 bases and J by 1 base, with 5 bases between. The CDR3 has 12 residues. In germline, CDR1 is MDHEN, CDR2 SYDVKM. CDR3 region: CASSDKNTEAFF. CDR3 nucleotides: TGTGCCAGCAGTGATAAGAACACTGAAGCTTTCTTT.

This clonotype was recorded a few times. The J gene is TRBJ2-3, the V gene TRBV5-1; D is unclear. The germline V gene encodes CDR1 SGHRS and CDR2 YFSETQ. V lost 4 bases and J 2 bases, leaving 11 bases between the germline ends. The CDR3 consists of 14 residues. CDR3 region: CASSLGSFTDTQYF. CDR3 nucleotide sequence: TGCGCCAGCAGCCTAGGGTCGTTCACAGATACGCAGTATTTT. Looking up the rest from reference TRBV5-1 and TRBJ2-3 gives the full variable domain: KAGVTQTPRYLIKTRGQQVTLSCSPISGHRSVSWYQQTPGQGLQFLFEYFSETQRNKGNFPGRFSGRQFSNSRSEMNVSTLELGDSALYLCASSLGSFTDTQYFGPGTRLTVL.

This clonotype has more than one count but fewer than ten. The chain uses TRBV9 and TRBJ2-2; TRBD1 agrees at 8 bases. Per the germline V gene, CDR1 is SGDLS and CDR2 is YYNGEE. The CDR3 loop spans 15 amino acids. V was pared by 6 bases and J by 3 bases, with 7 bases of the junction left unmatched. CDR3: CASNRGFSDTGELFF. The CDR3 DNA is TGTGCCAGCAACAGGGGGTTCAGCGACACCGGGGAGCTGTTTTTT.

This clonotype was recorded many times. The J gene is TRBJ2-7, the V gene TRBV7-2; D is perhaps TRBD1 or TRBD2 (5 bases each). V lost 1 base to trimming and J lost 6 bases, with 16 bases between them. Germline loops: CDR1 SGHTA, CDR2 FQGNSA. The CDR3 runs 15 residues. DNA for the CDR3: TGTGCCAGCAGCTTAGTGAGGGGCACTGCGAGCGAGCAGTACTTC. It codes for CASSLVRGTASEQYF.

CDR3: CASSLAPTGASLTEAFF. CDR3 in DNA: TGTGCCAGCAGCTTGGCCCCAACGGGGGCTTCGCTCACTGAAGCTTTCTTT. The rearrangement links TRBV5-5 to TRBJ1-1; a possible D gene is TRBD1 (6 bases). V lost 0 bases to trimming and J lost 4 bases, with 19 bases between them. The CDR3 runs to 17 residues. Looked up from germline, CDR1 is SGHKS and CDR2 is YYEKEE (reference sequence).

The chain links TRBV2 to TRBJ2-1, with no clear D. The CDR3 runs to 11 residues. CDR1 is SNHLY, CDR2 FYNNEI, per germline. V lost 5 bases, J lost 8 bases, and 7 bases lay in between. The DNA of the CDR3 is TGTGCCAGCAGTATCAACTATGAGCAGTTCTTC. Its translation is CASSINYEQFF.

This clonotype was counted between two and nine times. The chain combines TRBV28 with TRBJ1-2, with unresolved D. CDR1 and CDR2 (germline): MDHEN, SYDVKM. The CDR3 is 12 amino acids. Trimming shortened V by 3 bases and J by 7 bases, and 9 bases separated the two germline ends. CDR3 in amino acids: CASSFQGIGYTF. The CDR3 DNA is TGTGCCAGCAGTTTTCAAGGGATTGGCTACACCTTC.

This clonotype was found a few times. The rearrangement uses TRBV6-2 or TRBV6-3 and TRBJ1-5; D gene ambiguous. The germline CDR1 and CDR2 sequences are MNHEY and SVGEGT. The CDR3 totals 15 residues. The germline V and J ends were trimmed by 5 bases and 5 bases, with 16 bases remaining between them. The CDR3 here is CASSDDTEIYQPQHF. CDR3 nucleotides: TGTGCCAGCAGTGACGACACAGAGATTTATCAGCCCCAGCATTTT.

This clonotype came up a few times. The genes are TRBV4-1 and TRBJ2-1; D assignment may be TRBD1 or TRBD2 (6 bases each). There are 17 residues in the CDR3. Trimming stripped 2 bases from V and 0 bases from J, with 14 bases between. Germline V lookup: CDR1 MGHRA, CDR2 YSYEKL. The CDR3, as DNA: TGCGCCAGCAGCCAAAGGGGGGTGGTATCCTCCTACAATGAGCAGTTCTTC. This encodes CASSQRGVVSSYNEQFF.

The sample holds a few counts of this clonotype. This chain links TRBV7-9 with TRBJ2-1; possible D gene TRBD1, 6 bases. V lost 1 base and J lost 6, with 13 bases in between. The CDR3 is 15 residues long. Germline V lookup: CDR1 SEHNR, CDR2 FQNEAQ (reference sequence). The CDR3 is CASSLVMDRVNEQFF. CDR3 nucleotides: TGTGCCAGCAGCTTAGTGATGGACAGAGTCAATGAGCAGTTCTTC.

In regard to this clonotype: Mismatch with germline at one junction end may stem from a read error. V gene TRBV11-2 combines with J gene TRBJ1-2, with TRBD1 matching over 7 bases. This CDR3 is 12 amino acids long. The germline gives CDR1 SGHAT, CDR2 FQNNGV. CDR3 sequence: CASSLGGQPFSF. CDR3 coding DNA: TGTGCCAGCAGCTTAGGGGGACAGCCCTTCTCCTTC.

The V call is TRBV5-1, the J call TRBJ2-2; D possibly corresponds to TRBD2 (5 bases). CDR1 and CDR2 from the germline V gene are SGHRS and YFSETQ. Trimming removed 4 bases at V and 2 bases at J, with 18 bases between. This CDR3 region has 17 residues. The CDR3 sequence: CASSPTPSQGNTGELFF. DNA of the CDR3: TGCGCCAGCAGCCCGACCCCTAGCCAAGGAAACACCGGGGAGCTGTTTTTT. The full variable domain, rest sourced from reference TRBV5-1 and TRBJ2-2, is KAGVTQTPRYLIKTRGQQVTLSCSPISGHRSVSWYQQTPGQGLQFLFEYFSETQRNKGNFPGRFSGRQFSNSRSEMNVSTLELGDSALYLCASSPTPSQGNTGELFFGEGSRLTVL.

The V gene is TRBV13, the J gene TRBJ2-5; D possibly corresponds to TRBD2 (5 bases). Germline V lookup: CDR1 PRHDT, CDR2 FYEKMQ (reference sequence). V was clipped by 2 bases and J by 3 bases, with 10 bases between them. This CDR3 region has 14 residues. This CDR3 is CASSLRGRKETQYF. CDR3 in DNA: TGTGCCAGCAGCTTACGAGGGCGCAAAGAGACCCAGTACTTC.

This clonotype was detected many times. This chain links TRBV4-2 with TRBJ1-1, with D hard to call. The V gene's germline CDR1 is LGHNA and CDR2 YNFKEQ. V lost 0 bases, J lost 3 bases, and 5 bases lay in between. The CDR3 has 13 amino acids. The CDR3: CASSQEVHTEAFF. The DNA for the CDR3 is TGTGCCAGCAGCCAAGAGGTACACACTGAAGCTTTCTTT.

The genes are TRBV20-1 and TRBJ2-5, with D maybe TRBD2 (6 bases). The CDR3 consists of 13 residues. The V and J ends lost 2 bases and 6 bases respectively, with 13 bases between them. CDR1 is DFQATT and CDR2 is SNEGSKA in the germline V gene (reference sequence). This chain's CDR3 is CSARPRDSKTQYF. Here the CDR3 DNA reads TGCAGTGCTAGACCCCGGGACTCAAAGACCCAGTACTTC.

In DNA, the CDR3 is TGTGCCAGCAGCGCACCGACTAGCGCAGGAAAAGGTTTCACAGATACGCAGTATTTT. Translating gives CASSAPTSAGKGFTDTQYF. This chain uses TRBV2 with TRBJ2-3; 8 bases line up with TRBD2. V gave up 6 bases and J gave up 2 bases; unmatched junction bases: 19. The germline V gene has CDR1 SNHLY and CDR2 FYNNEI. This CDR3 region has 19 residues.

The V and J genes are TRBV7-2 and TRBJ2-1; 10 bases match TRBD2. This CDR3 spans 16 amino acids. J lost 6 bases, V lost 0 bases, and 5 bases had no gene match. The germline V gene has CDR1 SGHTA and CDR2 FQGNSA. The CDR3 sequence: CASSLASGRALNEQFF. The CDR3 bases are TGTGCCAGCAGCTTAGCGAGCGGGAGGGCCCTCAATGAGCAGTTCTTC.

There are a few counts of this clonotype. V and J are TRBV6-1 and TRBJ1-1, with a tentative D call TRBD1 (6 bases). This CDR3 is built from 15 residues. CDR1 is MNHNS, CDR2 SASEGT, per germline. Trimming shortened V by 6 bases and J by 4 bases, and 18 bases separated the two germline ends. DNA for the CDR3: TGTGCCAGCAGCAAAGGGGGGGGAGGCGGCACTGAAGCTTTCTTT. Translation gives CASSKGGGGGTEAFF.

The J gene is TRBJ2-2, the V gene TRBV23-1, with D tentatively TRBD2 (6 bases). TRBV23-1 is recorded as an ORF, its role being uncertain. This CDR3 comprises 16 residues. V shed 2 bases and J shed 2 bases, with 12 bases lying between them. CDR3 DNA: TGCGCCAGCAGTCAAGCTGGGCGGGAAAACACCGGGGAGCTGTTTTTT. It encodes CASSQAGRENTGELFF.

This clonotype was observed a single time. CDR3 nucleotides: TGCAGCTCTGGACGGGAGCTCAACTATGGCTACACCTTC. It translates to CSSGRELNYGYTF. The chain recombines TRBV29-1 with TRBJ1-2; unclear D gene. The CDR3 sequence is 13 residues long. Germline CDR1 reads SQVTM; CDR2 reads ANQGSEA. V lost 8 bases to trimming and J lost 2 bases, with 15 bases between them.

The chain couples TRBV2 to TRBJ2-7; 11 bases fit TRBD1. This CDR3 has 14 residues. V lost 7 bases, J lost 4 bases, and 6 bases stayed unmatched. CDR1 and CDR2 (germline): SNHLY, FYNNEI. Here the CDR3 DNA reads TGTGCCAGCACAGCCCGGGACAGGGGGTACGAGCAGTACTTC. Protein sequence: CASTARDRGYEQYF.

This clonotype was seen ten or more times. The chain joins TRBV7-9 to TRBJ2-5; TRBD2 agrees at 7 bases. V gave up 2 bases and J gave up 7 bases; unmatched junction bases: 22. The CDR3 length is 19 residues. Germline CDR1 SEHNR, CDR2 FQNEAQ (reference sequence). CDR3 in amino acids: CASSLTPTRGLPKTGTQYF. The CDR3 nucleotides are TGTGCCAGCAGCTTAACGCCCACTCGGGGACTACCGAAAACAGGGACCCAGTACTTC.